This TCR beta chain was retrieved from a study of identical twins. This clonotype was observed a few times. Its antigen remains unidentified. Study conclusions and caveats: Beta clonotypes that were abundant in cord blood contained fewer insertions, a pattern absent from memory repertoires. Beta out-of-frame sequences showed weaker excess sharing between twins.

A universal primer site came from template switching; cDNA carried unique molecular identifiers. TCRdb ran MiXCR on the 5' RACE reads and lists one entry per CDR3 protein. Of roughly 630,000 distinct CDR3 sequences in the sample, about 7.6% were seen once. Only healthy Caucasians were enrolled as donors. J was trimmed by 7 bases and V by 5 bases; bases with no gene match: 9. The germline gives CDR1 SGHVS, CDR2 FNYEAQ. The CDR3 runs 15 residues. The data also belong to a second study, concerning yellow fever vaccine responses in identical twins.

Sample: PBMCs. The V gene is TRBV7-6, the J gene TRBJ2-2, with 8 bases lining up with TRBD1. The receptor was isolated from a young woman in good health. The CDR3 region has the DNA TGTGCCAGCAGCCTCCTTCCGACAGGGGACGGGGAGCTGTTTTTT. Translation: CASSLLPTGDGELFF.